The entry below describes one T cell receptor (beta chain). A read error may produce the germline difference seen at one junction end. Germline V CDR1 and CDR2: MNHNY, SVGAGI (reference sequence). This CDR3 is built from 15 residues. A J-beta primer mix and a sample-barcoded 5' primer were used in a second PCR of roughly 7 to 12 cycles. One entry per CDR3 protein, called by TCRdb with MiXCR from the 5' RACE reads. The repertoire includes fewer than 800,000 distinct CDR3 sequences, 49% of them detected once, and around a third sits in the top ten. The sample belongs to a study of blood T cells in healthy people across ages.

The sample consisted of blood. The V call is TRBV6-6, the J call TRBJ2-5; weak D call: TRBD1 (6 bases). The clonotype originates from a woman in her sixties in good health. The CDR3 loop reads CANSYDGTLQETQYF. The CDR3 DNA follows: TGTGCCAACAGTTACGATGGGACACTTCAAGAGACCCAGTACTTC.